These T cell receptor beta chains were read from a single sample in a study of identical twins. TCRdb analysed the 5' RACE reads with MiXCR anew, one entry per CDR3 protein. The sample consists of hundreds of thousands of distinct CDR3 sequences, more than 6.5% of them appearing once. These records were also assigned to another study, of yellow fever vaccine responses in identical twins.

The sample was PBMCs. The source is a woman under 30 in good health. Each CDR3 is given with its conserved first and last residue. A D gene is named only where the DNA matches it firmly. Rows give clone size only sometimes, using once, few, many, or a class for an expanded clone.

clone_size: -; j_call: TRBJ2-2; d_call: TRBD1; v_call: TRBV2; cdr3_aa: CASSDFGQGITGELFF; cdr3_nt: TGTGCCAGCAGCGATTTCGGACAGGGGATCACCGGGGAGCTGTTTTTT
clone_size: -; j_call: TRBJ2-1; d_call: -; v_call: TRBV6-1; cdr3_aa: CASRQTGTVYNEQFF; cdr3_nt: TGTGCCAGCAGACAAACCGGGACTGTTTACAATGAGCAGTTCTTC
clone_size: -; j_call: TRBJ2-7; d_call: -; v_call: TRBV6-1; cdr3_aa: CASSSDLGAGRYEQYF; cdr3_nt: TGTGCCAGCAGCTCCGACTTGGGGGCCGGGAGGTACGAGCAGTACTTC
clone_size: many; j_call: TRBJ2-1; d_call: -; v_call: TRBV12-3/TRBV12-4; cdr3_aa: CASSLLTLGYEQFF; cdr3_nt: TGTGCCAGCAGTTTACTCACACTGGGGTATGAGCAGTTCTTC
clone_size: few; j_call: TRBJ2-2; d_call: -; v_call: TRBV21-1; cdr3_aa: CASSMGRNGGELFF; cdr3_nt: TGTGCCAGCAGCATGGGCAGGAACGGCGGGGAGCTGTTTTTT
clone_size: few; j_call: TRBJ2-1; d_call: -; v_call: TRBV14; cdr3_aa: CASSTRTQLPFHNEQFF; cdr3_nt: TGTGCCAGCAGCACCCGGACGCAACTCCCCTTTCACAATGAGCAGTTCTTC
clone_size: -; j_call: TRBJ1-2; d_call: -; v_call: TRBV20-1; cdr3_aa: CSAPGAYGYTF; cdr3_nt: TGCAGTGCCCCGGGCGCCTATGGCTACACCTTC
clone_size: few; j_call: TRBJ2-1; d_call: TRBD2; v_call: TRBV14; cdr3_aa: CASSQEGGLAGLSSYNEQFF; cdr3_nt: TGTGCCAGCAGCCAAGAAGGGGGACTAGCGGGCCTTAGCTCCTACAATGAGCAGTTCTTC
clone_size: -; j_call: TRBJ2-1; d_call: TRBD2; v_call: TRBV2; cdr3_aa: CASTASGNYNEQFF; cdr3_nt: TGTGCCAGCACCGCTAGCGGGAACTACAATGAGCAGTTCTTC
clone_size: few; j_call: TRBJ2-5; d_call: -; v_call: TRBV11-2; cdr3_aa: CASSLQAQGIKETQYF; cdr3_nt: TGTGCCAGCAGCTTACAGGCCCAGGGGATCAAGGAGACCCAGTACTTC
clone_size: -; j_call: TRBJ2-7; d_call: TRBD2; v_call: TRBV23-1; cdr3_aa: CASSQSNRLAGGPDTYEQYF; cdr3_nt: TGCGCCAGCAGTCAATCGAACCGCCTAGCGGGAGGGCCGGATACCTACGAGCAGTACTTC
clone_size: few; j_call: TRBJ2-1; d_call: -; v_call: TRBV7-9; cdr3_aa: CASSHRVYNEQFF; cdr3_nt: TGTGCCAGCAGTCACCGCGTCTACAATGAGCAGTTCTTC
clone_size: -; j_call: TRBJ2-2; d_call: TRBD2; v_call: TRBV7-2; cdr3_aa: CASSLGSGGAGELFF; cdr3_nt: TGTGCCAGCAGCTTAGGTTCGGGAGGGGCCGGGGAGCTGTTTTTT
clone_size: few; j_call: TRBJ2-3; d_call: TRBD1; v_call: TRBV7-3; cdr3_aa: CASSYVQGGGTDTQYF; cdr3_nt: TGTGCCAGCAGCTACGTACAGGGGGGAGGCACAGATACGCAGTATTTT
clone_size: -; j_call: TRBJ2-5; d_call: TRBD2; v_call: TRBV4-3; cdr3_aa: CASSQGGREETQYF; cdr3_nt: TGCGCCAGCAGCCAAGGCGGGAGGGAAGAGACCCAGTACTTC
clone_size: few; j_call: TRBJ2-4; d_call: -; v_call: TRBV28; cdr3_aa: CASSNEGMGKNIQYF; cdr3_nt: TGTGCCAGCAGTAACGAAGGGATGGGGAAAAACATTCAGTACTTC
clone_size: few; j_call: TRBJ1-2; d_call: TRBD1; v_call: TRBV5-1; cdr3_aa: CASQGERGQDPGGYTF; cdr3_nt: TGCGCCAGCCAGGGGGAAAGGGGACAGGATCCCGGTGGCTACACCTTC
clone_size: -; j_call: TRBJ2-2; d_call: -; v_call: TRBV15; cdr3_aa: CATSRDRAHTGELFF; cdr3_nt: TGTGCCACCAGCAGAGATCGGGCGCACACCGGGGAGCTGTTTTTT
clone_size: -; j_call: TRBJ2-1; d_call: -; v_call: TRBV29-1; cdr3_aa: CSARLVSYNEQFF; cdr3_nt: TGCAGCGCCCGACTAGTCTCCTACAATGAGCAGTTCTTC
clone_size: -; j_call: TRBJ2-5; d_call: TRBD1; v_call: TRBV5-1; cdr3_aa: CASSLDGTAQETQYF; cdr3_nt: TGCGCCAGCAGCTTGGATGGGACAGCCCAAGAGACCCAGTACTTC
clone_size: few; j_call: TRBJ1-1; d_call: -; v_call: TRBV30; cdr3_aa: CAWGVLLGGAFF; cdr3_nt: TGTGCCTGGGGAGTCCTACTTGGCGGAGCTTTCTTT
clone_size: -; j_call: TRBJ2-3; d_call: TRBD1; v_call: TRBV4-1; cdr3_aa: CASSLTYRDRYTDTQYF; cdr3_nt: TGCGCCAGCAGCCTAACTTATCGGGACAGATACACAGATACGCAGTATTTT
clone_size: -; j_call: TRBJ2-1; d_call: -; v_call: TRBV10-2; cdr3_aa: CASSDGPEVYNEQFF; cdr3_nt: TGCGCCAGCAGTGACGGACCGGAGGTGTACAATGAGCAGTTCTTC
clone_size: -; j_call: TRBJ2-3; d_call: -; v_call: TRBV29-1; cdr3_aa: CSVRGADTQYF; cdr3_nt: TGCAGCGTCAGGGGCGCAGATACGCAGTATTTT
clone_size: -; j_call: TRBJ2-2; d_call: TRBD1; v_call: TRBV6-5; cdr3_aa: CASSYSFGTGGAGGELFF; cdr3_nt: TGTGCCAGCAGTTACTCGTTCGGGACAGGGGGCGCGGGCGGGGAGCTGTTTTTT
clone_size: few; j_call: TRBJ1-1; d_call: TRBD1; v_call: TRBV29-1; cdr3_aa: CSVHGTYRGRRNTEAFF; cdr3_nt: TGCAGCGTTCACGGTACCTACAGGGGGCGACGGAACACTGAAGCTTTCTTT
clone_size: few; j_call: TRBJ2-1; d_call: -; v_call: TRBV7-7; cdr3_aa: CASSVSWGNEQFF; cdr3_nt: TGTGCTAGCAGCGTATCATGGGGCAATGAGCAGTTCTTC
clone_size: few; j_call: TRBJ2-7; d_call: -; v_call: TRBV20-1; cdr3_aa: CSAKTGSSYEQYF; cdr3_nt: TGCAGTGCTAAAACTGGGAGCTCCTACGAGCAGTACTTC
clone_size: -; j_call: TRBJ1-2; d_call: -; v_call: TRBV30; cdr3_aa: CAWSPGRIINYGYTF; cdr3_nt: TGTGCCTGGAGCCCCGGACGGATTATTAACTATGGCTACACCTTC
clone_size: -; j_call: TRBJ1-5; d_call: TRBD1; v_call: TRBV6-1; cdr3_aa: CASSGRWDSKNQPQHF; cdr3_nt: TGTGCCAGCAGTGGTCGGTGGGACAGCAAGAATCAGCCCCAGCATTTT
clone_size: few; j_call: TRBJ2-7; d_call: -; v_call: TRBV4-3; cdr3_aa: CASSQSTDRFYEQYF; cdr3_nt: TGCGCCAGCAGCCAATCTACGGACAGATTCTACGAGCAGTACTTC
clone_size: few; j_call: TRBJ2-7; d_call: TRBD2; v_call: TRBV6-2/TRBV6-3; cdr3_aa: CASSYSVAGGAYEQYF; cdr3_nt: TGTGCCAGCAGTTACTCGGTAGCGGGAGGGGCCTACGAGCAGTACTTC
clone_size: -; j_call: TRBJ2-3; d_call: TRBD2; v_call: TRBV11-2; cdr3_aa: CASSLDTSGSTDTQYF; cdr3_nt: TGTGCCAGCAGCTTGGATACTAGCGGGAGTACAGATACGCAGTATTTT